This record concerns one T cell receptor beta chain sequence. Its antigen is undetermined. This sample is drawn from a study of cytomegalovirus exposure and HLA in healthy donors. Whole-study context: Inside one of the first data releases sat roughly 80 million unique TCRs taken from HLA-typed donors. Study observations and caveats: Across donors, presence/absence analyses took sequencing depth to be roughly uniform.

V shed 0 bases, J shed 1 base, and the junction held 12 bases outside the gene matches. The CDR3 spans 19 residues. CDR1 MGHRA and CDR2 YSYEKL come from the germline V gene. It was with 60 Vbeta and 13 Jbeta primers that the PCR ran. Libraries were prepared by immunoSEQ multiplex PCR; TCRdb keeps only in-frame clonotypes and omits some of them. Found here are around 130,000 clones, around 73% of them singletons; the top ten hold roughly 2.7%. The clonotype was recovered from a human donor in good health. The gene calls are TRBV4-1 and TRBJ1-1; 9 bases are shared with TRBD1. The sequenced material came from PBMCs. CDR3 sequence reads: CASSQEGDRADGGNTEAFF. The DNA for the CDR3 is TGCGCCAGCAGCCAAGAAGGGGACAGGGCAGACGGAGGGAACACTGAAGCTTTCTTT.